This T cell receptor beta chain is from a study of blood T cell repertoires in COVID-19. Background on the study: Spain, Italy and the United States supplied samples that represented acute and convalescent COVID-19. T cells, B-cell-depleted T cells, or PBMCs provided the cDNA or gDNA that served as material.

The assay was immunoSEQ multiplex PCR, and TCRdb's table has in-frame clones only and misses some. The sample lists around 250,000 clones, 70% to 90% occurring once. Across fewer than 25 US areas, participants ranged in age from 18 to 89 years. Participants' reported clinical history set cohort assignment. This CDR3 is built from 12 residues. CDR1 MNHNS and CDR2 SASEGT come from the germline V gene. Between the trimmed V and J ends, which lost 3 bases and 4 bases, there was a span of 6 bases. The sequencing input was PBMCs or T cells enriched from blood (not recorded which). The sequence came from a woman between 45 and 60 years old who had recovered from COVID-19. The chain is built from TRBV6-1 and TRBJ1-2; no clear D. Here the CDR3 reads CASSDPGYGYTF. CDR3 in DNA: TGTGCCAGCAGTGACCCAGGCTATGGCTACACCTTC.